This TCR beta chain is drawn from a study of blood T cell repertoires in COVID-19. Study overall: Samples of COVID-19 (acute and convalescent) were obtained from the United States, Italy and Spain.

CDR1 GTSNPN and CDR2 SVGIG come from the germline V gene (reference sequence). V gave up 1 base and J gave up 2 bases, with 10 bases separating them. The CDR3 length is 14 residues. Assay: immunoSEQ multiplex PCR; the TCRdb copy retains only in-frame clones and omits some. The sample lists about 330,000 clones, over 80% occurring once. Those who participated ranged in age from about 18 to 89 years and resided in under 25 US areas. This clone was recorded only once. The source is a man younger than 40 who had recovered from COVID-19. The chain links TRBV30 to TRBJ2-3, with D possibly matching TRBD2 (7 bases). The sequenced material came from PBMCs or T cells enriched from blood (not recorded which). The CDR3 DNA follows: TGTGCCTGGAGTGAGGGGGGGTACACAGATACGCAGTATTTT. It translates to CAWSEGGYTDTQYF. Variable domain in full (rest from reference TRBV30 and TRBJ2-3): SQTIHQWPATLVQPVGSPLSLECTVEGTSNPNLYWYRQAAGRGLQLLFYSVGIGQISSEVPQNLSASRPQDRQFILSSKKLLLSDSGFYLCAWSEGGYTDTQYFGPGTRLTVL.